This T cell receptor beta chain was recorded in a study of beta chain features in type 1 diabetes. Broader study findings: When cDNA is sequenced, cells with high TCR expression could be over-represented. Shorter TCRB CDR3s, moderately but significantly so, marked every one of the four CD4+ subsets in Type 1 diabetes patients.

A heparinised blood draw that averaged about 100 mL was obtained once from each donor. The CDR3 is 13 amino acids. The V gene end was trimmed by 3 bases and the J gene end by 5 bases; junction bases not matched to a gene: 2. Germline V lookup: CDR1 MNHEY, CDR2 SVGAGI. All of the isolated RNA was reverse transcribed, so expressed TCRB transcripts were sequenced. Clones were sequenced by immunoSEQ multiplex PCR, and TCRdb holds only the in-frame ones, with some missing. The sample holds 150,000 or so clones, around 63% seen once. On this clone: Its antigen is currently unknown.

The rearrangement links TRBV6-5 to TRBJ2-3; 7 nucleotides align to TRBD2. Sample: naive CD4+ T cells from blood. This clonotype originated in a man aged 30-40 years with type 1 diabetes. The CDR3, as DNA: TGTGCCAGCAGTTATGGGGAGGGAGATACGCAGTATTTT. Its translation is CASSYGEGDTQYF.